The table lists the clone carrying this T cell receptor (beta chain) with a few counts. Antigen: not known. Gene names are mouse gene names. The observed sequence ends 4 residues before the CDR3 terminus, with the missing tail filled in from the germline J gene. This CDR3 is built from 16 residues. J lost 2 bases, V lost 1 base, and 5 bases had no gene match. In germline, CDR1 is SNHLY, CDR2 FYNGKV (reference sequence). The entry originates in a study of CD8+ T cells in alopecia areata. The sorting of pooled cutaneous lymph node cells relied on CD4, CD8alpha, NKG2D, NKG2ACE and other markers. RNA, once extracted, was reverse transcribed into cDNA for use as the sequencing template. Libraries were prepared by immunoSEQ multiplex PCR; TCRdb keeps only in-frame clonotypes and omits some of them. The sample counts 200,000 to 300,000 clones, none seen once; the ten largest own around 1.2%. Regarding the study as a whole: Normal scalp had lower clonality than lesional scalp, with alopecia totalis/universalis lesions showing this most strongly.

The sequence was collected from a C3H/HeJ mouse with alopecia areata. This strain's MHC haplotype is H2-k. The chain links TRBV3 to TRBJ2-5; 8 bases map to TRBD1. Sequenced sample: CD4+ T cells sorted from a lymph node. The CDR3 region is CASSLGTGRPQDTQYF. The sequenced part of the CDR3 DNA is TGTGCCAGCAGCTTAGGGACAGGGCGCCCCCAAGAC.